What follows describes a single TCR beta chain. The source of the sample is a study of T cells in Graves' hyperthyroidism and ophthalmopathy. The investigators amplified TCR beta CDR3 regions from RNA transcripts. The HTBI set primed first-round TCR CDR3 RT-PCR. TCRdb itself ran the multiplex PCR reads through MiXCR, one entry per CDR3 protein. The sample holds about 660,000 distinct CDR3 sequences; about 45% are singletons and the top ten take approximately 7.2%. The CDR3 runs to 14 residues. Germline CDR1 and CDR2: SNHLY and FYNNEI. The trim removed 6 bases at V and 1 base at J, leaving 0 bases unmatched.

The clonotype originates from an adult man with Graves' disease, either hyperthyroidism or ophthalmopathy (not recorded which). Sample: peripheral blood or thyroid tissue (not recorded which). The rearrangement links TRBV2 to TRBJ2-3; 11 nucleotides align to TRBD2. CDR3 bases: TGTGCCAGCAGGACTAGCGGGGGCACAGATACGCAGTATTTT. This codes for CASRTSGGTDTQYF.